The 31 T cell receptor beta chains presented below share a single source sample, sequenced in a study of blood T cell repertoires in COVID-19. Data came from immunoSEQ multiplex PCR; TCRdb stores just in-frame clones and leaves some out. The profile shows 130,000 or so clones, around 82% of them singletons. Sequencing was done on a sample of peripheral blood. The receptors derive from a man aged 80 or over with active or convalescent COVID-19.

Here the CDR3 DNA reads TGCGCCAGCAGCGGGGGACAGACCAACACCATATATTTT. This gives the protein CASSGGQTNTIYF. The V and J genes are TRBV5-1 and TRBJ1-3, with TRBD1 matching over 7 bases. With 4 bases clipped from V and 7 bases from J, the junction kept 5 bases outside the gene matches. Germline V gene lookup returns CDR1 SGHRS and CDR2 YFSETQ. The CDR3 contains 13 residues.

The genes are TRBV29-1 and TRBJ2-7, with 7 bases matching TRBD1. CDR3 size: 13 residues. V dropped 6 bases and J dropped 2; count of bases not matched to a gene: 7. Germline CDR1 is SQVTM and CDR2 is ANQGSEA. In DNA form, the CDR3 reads TGCAGCGTGACCGGGACAGTCACCTACGAGCAGTACTTC. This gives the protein CSVTGTVTYEQYF.

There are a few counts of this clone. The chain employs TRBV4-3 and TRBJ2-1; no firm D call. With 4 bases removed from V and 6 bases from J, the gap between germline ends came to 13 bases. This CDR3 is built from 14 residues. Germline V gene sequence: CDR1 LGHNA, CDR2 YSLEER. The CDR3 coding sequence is TGCGCCAGCAGCCTCGAAAAGATGAGCAATGAGCAGTTCTTC. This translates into CASSLEKMSNEQFF.

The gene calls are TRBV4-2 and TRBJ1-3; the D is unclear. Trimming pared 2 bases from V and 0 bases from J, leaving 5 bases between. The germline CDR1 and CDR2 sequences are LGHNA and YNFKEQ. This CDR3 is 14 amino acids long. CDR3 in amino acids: CASSQLNSGNTIYF. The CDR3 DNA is TGTGCCAGCAGCCAACTAAACTCTGGAAACACCATATATTTT.

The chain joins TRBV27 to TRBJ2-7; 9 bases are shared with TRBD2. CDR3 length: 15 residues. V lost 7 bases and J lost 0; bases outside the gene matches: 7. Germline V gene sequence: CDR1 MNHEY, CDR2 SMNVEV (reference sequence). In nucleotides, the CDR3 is TGTGCCAGCACCCTTAGCGGGGGTGGCTCCTACGAGCAGTACTTC. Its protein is CASTLSGGGSYEQYF.

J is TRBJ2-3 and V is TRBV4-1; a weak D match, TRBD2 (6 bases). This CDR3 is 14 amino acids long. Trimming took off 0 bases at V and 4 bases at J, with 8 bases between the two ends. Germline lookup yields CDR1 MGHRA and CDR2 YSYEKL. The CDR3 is CASSQDRLADTQYF. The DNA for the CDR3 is TGCGCCAGCAGCCAAGATCGACTAGCAGATACGCAGTATTTT.

The CDR3 DNA follows: TGTGCCACCAGCAGAGGAGGGACAGGGGTCGGGGAAAAACTGTTTTTT. Residues: CATSRGGTGVGEKLFF. J is TRBJ1-4 and V is TRBV15; 10 bases are a match to TRBD1. Germline assignment: CDR1 LNHNV and CDR2 YYDKDF (reference sequence). CDR3 size: 16 residues. J gave up 8 bases and V 1 base, and 7 bases lay outside the gene matches.

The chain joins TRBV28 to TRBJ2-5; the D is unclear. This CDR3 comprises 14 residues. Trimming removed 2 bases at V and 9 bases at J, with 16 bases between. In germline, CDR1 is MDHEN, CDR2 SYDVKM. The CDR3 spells CASSLVPSKPPQYF. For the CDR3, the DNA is TGTGCCAGCAGTTTAGTCCCCTCTAAGCCCCCCCAGTACTTC.

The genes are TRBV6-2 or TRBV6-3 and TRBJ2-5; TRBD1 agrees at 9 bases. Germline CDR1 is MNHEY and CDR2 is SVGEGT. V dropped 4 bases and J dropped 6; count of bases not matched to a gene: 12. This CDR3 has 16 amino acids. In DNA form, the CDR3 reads TGTGCCAGCAGTTGGGTGGGACAGGGAATAGGAAAGACCCAGTACTTC. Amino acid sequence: CASSWVGQGIGKTQYF.

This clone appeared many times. The CDR3 is CASSLWSGENTEAFF. In nucleotides, the CDR3 is TGTGCCAGCAGCTTATGGTCAGGCGAGAACACTGAAGCTTTCTTT. This chain links TRBV7-9 with TRBJ1-1; D remains unclear. V was trimmed by 2 bases and J by 1 base, leaving 11 bases between them. The CDR3 has 15 amino acids. Per germline, CDR1 SEHNR and CDR2 FQNEAQ (reference sequence).

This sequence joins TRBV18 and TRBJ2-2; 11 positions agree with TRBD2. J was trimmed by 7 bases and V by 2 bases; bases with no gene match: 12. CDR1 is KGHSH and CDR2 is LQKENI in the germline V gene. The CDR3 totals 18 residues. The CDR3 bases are TGTGCCAGCTCACCATGGACAACTAGCGGGGGAACCCACGGGGAGCTGTTTTTT. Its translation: CASSPWTTSGGTHGELFF.

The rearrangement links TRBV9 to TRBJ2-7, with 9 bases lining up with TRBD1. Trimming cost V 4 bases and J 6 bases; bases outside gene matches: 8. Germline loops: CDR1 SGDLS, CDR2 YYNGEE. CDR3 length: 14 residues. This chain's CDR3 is CASSHGTGKVEQYF. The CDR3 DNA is TGTGCCAGCAGCCACGGGACAGGGAAGGTCGAGCAGTACTTC.

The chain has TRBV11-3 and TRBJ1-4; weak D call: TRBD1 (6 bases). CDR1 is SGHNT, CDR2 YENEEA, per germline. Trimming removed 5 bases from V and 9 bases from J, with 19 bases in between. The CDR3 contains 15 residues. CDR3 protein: CASSPHREIMKKLFF. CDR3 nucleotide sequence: TGTGCCAGCAGCCCCCACAGGGAAATAATGAAAAAACTGTTTTTT.

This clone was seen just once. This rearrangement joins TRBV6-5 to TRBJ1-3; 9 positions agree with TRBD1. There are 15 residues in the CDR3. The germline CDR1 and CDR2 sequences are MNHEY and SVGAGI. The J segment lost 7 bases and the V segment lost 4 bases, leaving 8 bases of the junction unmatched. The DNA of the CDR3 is TGTGCCAGCAGTTTAGGGGACAGGGCGTCCAACACCATATATTTT. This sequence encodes CASSLGDRASNTIYF.

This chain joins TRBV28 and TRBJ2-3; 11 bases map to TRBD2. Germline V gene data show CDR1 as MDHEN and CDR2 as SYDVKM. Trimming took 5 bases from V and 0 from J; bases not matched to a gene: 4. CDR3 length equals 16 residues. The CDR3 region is CASSGLAGYSTDTQYF. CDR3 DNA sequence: TGTGCCAGCAGTGGACTAGCGGGCTATAGCACAGATACGCAGTATTTT.

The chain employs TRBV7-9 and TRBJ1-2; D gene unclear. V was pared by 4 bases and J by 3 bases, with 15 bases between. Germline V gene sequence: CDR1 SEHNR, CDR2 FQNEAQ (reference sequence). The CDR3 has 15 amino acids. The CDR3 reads CASSSPMQAYYGYTF. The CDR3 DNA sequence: TGTGCCAGCAGCTCACCTATGCAAGCGTACTATGGCTACACCTTC.

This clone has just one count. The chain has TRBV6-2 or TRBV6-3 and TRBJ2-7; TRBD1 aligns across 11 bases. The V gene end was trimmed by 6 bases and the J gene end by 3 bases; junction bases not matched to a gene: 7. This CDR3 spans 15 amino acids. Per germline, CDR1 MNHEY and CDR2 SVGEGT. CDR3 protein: CASSPWTGGVYEQYF. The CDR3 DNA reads TGTGCCAGCAGCCCCTGGACAGGGGGCGTCTACGAGCAGTACTTC.

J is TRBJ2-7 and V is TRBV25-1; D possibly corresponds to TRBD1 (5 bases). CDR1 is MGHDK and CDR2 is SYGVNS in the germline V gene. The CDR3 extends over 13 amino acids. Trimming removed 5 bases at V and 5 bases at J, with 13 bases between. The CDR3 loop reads CASSQGFWHEQYF. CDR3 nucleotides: TGTGCCAGCAGTCAGGGTTTCTGGCACGAGCAGTACTTC.

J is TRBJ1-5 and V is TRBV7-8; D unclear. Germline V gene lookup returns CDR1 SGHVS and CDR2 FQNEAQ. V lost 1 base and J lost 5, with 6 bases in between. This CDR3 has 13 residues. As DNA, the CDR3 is TGTGCCAGCAGCTTAGAGGAGGATCAGCCCCAGCATTTT. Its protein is CASSLEEDQPQHF.

The CDR3 DNA reads as TGTGCCAGCAGCTTGTCTATGAGCTCCTACAATGAGCAGTTCTTC. This codes for CASSLSMSSYNEQFF. The V call is TRBV5-4, the J call TRBJ2-1; D remains unclear. The germline CDR1 and CDR2 sequences are SGHNT and YYREEE (reference sequence). V gave up 1 base and J gave up 0 bases, with 8 bases separating them. This CDR3 region has 15 residues.

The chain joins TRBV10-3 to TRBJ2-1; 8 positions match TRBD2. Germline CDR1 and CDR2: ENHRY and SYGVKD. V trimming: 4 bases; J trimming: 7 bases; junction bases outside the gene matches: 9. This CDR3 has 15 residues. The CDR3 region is CAISVGSQRGNEQFF. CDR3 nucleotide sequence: TGTGCCATCAGTGTGGGATCCCAGCGGGGGAATGAGCAGTTCTTC.

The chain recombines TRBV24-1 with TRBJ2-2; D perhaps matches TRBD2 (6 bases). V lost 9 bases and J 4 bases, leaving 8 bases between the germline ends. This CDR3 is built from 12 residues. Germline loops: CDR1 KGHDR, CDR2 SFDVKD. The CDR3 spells CATGGSTGELFF. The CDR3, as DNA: TGTGCCACCGGGGGGAGCACCGGGGAGCTGTTTTTT.

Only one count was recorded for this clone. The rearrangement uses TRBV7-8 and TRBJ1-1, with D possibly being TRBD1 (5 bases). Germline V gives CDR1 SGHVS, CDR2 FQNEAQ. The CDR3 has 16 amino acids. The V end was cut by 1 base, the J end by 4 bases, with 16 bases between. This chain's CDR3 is CASSLGFQGLGTEAFF. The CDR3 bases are TGTGCCAGCAGCTTAGGGTTCCAGGGCCTGGGCACTGAAGCTTTCTTT.

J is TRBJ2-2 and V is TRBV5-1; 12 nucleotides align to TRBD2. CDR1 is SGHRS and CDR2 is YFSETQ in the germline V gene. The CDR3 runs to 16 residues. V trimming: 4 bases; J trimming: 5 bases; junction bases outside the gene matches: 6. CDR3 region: CASSASGTSGTGELFF. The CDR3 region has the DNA TGCGCCAGCAGCGCTTCCGGGACTAGCGGGACCGGGGAGCTGTTTTTT.

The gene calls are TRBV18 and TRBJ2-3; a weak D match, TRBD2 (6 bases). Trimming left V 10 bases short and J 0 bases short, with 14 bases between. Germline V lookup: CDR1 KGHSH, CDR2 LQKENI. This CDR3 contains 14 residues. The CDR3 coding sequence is TGTGCCACCTCTCCGGAGGGTAGCACAGATACGCAGTATTTT. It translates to CATSPEGSTDTQYF.

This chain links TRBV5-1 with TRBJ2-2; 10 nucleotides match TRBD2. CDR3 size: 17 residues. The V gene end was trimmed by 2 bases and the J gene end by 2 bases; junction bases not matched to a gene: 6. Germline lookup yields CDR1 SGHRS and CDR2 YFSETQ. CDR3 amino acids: CASSFPLAGANTGELFF. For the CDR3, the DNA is TGCGCCAGCAGCTTTCCCCTAGCGGGGGCCAACACCGGGGAGCTGTTTTTT. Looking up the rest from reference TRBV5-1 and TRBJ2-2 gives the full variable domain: KAGVTQTPRYLIKTRGQQVTLSCSPISGHRSVSWYQQTPGQGLQFLFEYFSETQRNKGNFPGRFSGRQFSNSRSEMNVSTLELGDSALYLCASSFPLAGANTGELFFGEGSRLTVL.

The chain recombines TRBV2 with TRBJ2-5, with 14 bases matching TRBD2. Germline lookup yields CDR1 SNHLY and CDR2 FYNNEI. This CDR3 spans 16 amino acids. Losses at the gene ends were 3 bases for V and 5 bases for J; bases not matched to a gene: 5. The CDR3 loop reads CASSDGTSGGGETQYF. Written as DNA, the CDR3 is TGTGCCAGCAGTGACGGGACTAGCGGGGGTGGGGAGACCCAGTACTTC.

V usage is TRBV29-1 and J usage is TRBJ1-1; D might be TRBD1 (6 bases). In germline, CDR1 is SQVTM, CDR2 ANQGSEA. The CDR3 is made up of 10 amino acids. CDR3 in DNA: TGCAGGGGGGGGCCAACTGAAGCTTTCTTT. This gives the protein CRGGPTEAFF.

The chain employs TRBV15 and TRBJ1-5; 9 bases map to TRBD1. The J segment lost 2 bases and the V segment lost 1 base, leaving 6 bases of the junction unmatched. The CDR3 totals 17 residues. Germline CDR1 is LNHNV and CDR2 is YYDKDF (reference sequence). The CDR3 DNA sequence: TGTGCCACCAGCAGAGGGACAGGGGCCTGGGGCAATCAGCCCCAGCATTTT. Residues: CATSRGTGAWGNQPQHF.

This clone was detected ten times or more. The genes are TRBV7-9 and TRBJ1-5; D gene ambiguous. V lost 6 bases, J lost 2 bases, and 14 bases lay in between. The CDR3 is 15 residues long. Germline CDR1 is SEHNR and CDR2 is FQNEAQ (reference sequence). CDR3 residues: CASSPPSGGNQPQHF. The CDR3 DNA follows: TGTGCCAGCAGTCCCCCGTCCGGGGGCAATCAGCCCCAGCATTTT.

The CDR3 DNA follows: TGTGCCAGCAGCGCGGACAGGAACTATGGCTACACCTTC. Encoded protein: CASSADRNYGYTF. V usage is TRBV5-4 and J usage is TRBJ1-2; 7 bases map to TRBD1. Trimming removed 4 bases from V and 2 bases from J; junction bases left unmatched: 2. There are 13 residues in the CDR3. CDR1 is SGHNT and CDR2 is YYREEE in the germline V gene (reference sequence).